Below, 5 T cell receptor beta chains from the same sample are listed, as sequenced in a study of cytomegalovirus exposure and HLA in healthy donors. The PCR had 60 Vbeta and 13 Jbeta primers. Clones were sequenced by immunoSEQ multiplex PCR, and TCRdb holds only the in-frame ones, with some missing. Of 60,000 to 70,000 clones listed, less than 80% are singletons. Sequenced sample: PBMCs. The receptor source for this set is a man aged 55 to 70 in good health and CMV-seropositive.

This chain connects TRBV29-1 to TRBJ2-1, with 14 bases that match TRBD2. CDR1 SQVTM and CDR2 ANQGSEA come from the germline V gene. Trimming cost V 3 bases and J 1 base; bases outside gene matches: 5. This CDR3 is 17 amino acids long. The CDR3 reads CSVETSGRVRSYNEQFF. For the CDR3, the DNA is TGCAGCGTTGAGACTAGCGGGAGGGTCAGATCCTACAATGAGCAGTTCTTC.

This chain joins TRBV6-1 and TRBJ1-1; D is possibly TRBD1 (5 bases). Trimming pared 6 bases from V and 5 bases from J, leaving 13 bases between. Germline CDR1 MNHNS, CDR2 SASEGT. The CDR3 extends over 13 amino acids. The CDR3 protein is CASREWGETEAFF. The CDR3 DNA reads as TGTGCCAGCAGGGAGTGGGGGGAGACTGAAGCTTTCTTT.

The V and J genes are TRBV28 and TRBJ1-5; 12 bases agree with TRBD1. CDR1 and CDR2 (germline): MDHEN, SYDVKM. The CDR3 has 17 residues. Trimming cost V 4 bases and J 2 bases; bases outside gene matches: 6. The CDR3 nucleotides read TGTGCCAGCAGTTCGGGACAGGGGGCGCGGGGCAATCAGCCCCAGCATTTT. Its translation: CASSSGQGARGNQPQHF.

CDR3 region: CASSPAGIQGGPYEQYF. The CDR3 region has the DNA TGTGCCAGCAGCCCCGCTGGTATACAGGGGGGCCCCTACGAGCAGTACTTC. This chain links TRBV4-2 with TRBJ2-7; TRBD1 matches at 8 bases. This CDR3 contains 17 residues. Germline lookup yields CDR1 LGHNA and CDR2 YNFKEQ. V dropped 4 bases and J dropped 2; count of bases not matched to a gene: 13.

The rearrangement links TRBV2 to TRBJ1-2; TRBD1 is a possible D gene (5 bases). From germline, CDR1 is SNHLY and CDR2 FYNNEI. The CDR3 spans 14 residues. V shed 8 bases and J shed 3 bases, with 16 bases lying between them. The chain's CDR3 is CASFSLGGDYGYTF. The CDR3, as DNA: TGTGCCAGCTTTTCCCTGGGGGGAGACTATGGCTACACCTTC.